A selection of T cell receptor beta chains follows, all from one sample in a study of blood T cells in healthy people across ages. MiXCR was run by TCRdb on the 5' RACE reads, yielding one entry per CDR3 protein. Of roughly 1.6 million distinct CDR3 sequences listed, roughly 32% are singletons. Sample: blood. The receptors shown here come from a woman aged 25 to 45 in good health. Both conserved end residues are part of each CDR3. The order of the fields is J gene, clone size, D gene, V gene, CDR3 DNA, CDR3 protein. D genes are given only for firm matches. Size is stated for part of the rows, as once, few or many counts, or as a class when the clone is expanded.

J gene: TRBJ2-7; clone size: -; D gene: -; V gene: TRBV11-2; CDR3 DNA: TGTGCCAGCAGCTTAGACTCCCTAACGGCCTACGAGCAGTACTTC; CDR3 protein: CASSLDSLTAYEQYF
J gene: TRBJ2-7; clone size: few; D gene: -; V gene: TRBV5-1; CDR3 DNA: TGCGCCAGCAGCTCCGCCTTTGGGACGGGCGAGCAGTACTTC; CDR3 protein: CASSSAFGTGEQYF
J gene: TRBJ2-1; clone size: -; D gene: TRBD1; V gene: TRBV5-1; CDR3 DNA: TGCGCCAGCAGCCCTCAATTGACAGGGAATGAGCAGTTCTTC; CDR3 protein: CASSPQLTGNEQFF
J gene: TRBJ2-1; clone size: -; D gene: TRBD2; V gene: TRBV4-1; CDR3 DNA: TGCGCCAGCAGCCACCTAGCGGGGGGCTACAGCTCCCACAATGAGCAGTTCTTC; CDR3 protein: CASSHLAGGYSSHNEQFF
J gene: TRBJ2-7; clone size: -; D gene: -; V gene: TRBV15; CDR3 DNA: TGTACCACCAGCATCGCCGGGCAGGCCTACGAGCAGTACTTC; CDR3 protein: CTTSIAGQAYEQYF
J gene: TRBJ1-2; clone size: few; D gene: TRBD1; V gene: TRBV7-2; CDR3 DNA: TGTGCCAGCAGCTCAGGACAGGGAGGCGAAGGCTACACCTTC; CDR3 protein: CASSSGQGGEGYTF
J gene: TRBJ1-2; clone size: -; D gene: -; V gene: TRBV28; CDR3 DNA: TGTGCCAGCAGTTCCTCGACAGTCTACGCTAACTATGGCTACACCTTC; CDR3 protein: CASSSSTVYANYGYTF
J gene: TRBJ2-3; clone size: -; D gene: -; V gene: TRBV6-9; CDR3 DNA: TGTGCCAGCAGTCGTGGACTACTCGGAGATACGCAGTATTTT; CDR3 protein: CASSRGLLGDTQYF
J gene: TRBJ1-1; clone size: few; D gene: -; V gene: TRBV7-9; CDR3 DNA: TGTGCCAGCCAGGCCACGAACACTGAAGCTTTCTTT; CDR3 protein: CASQATNTEAFF
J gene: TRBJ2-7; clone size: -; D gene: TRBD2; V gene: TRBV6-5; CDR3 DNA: TGTGCCAGCAGTTACTCGCCTAGCGGGAATGATAACGAGCAGTACTTC; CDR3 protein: CASSYSPSGNDNEQYF
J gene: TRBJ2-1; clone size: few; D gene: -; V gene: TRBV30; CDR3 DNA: TGTGCCTGGAGTGGGAGTTATGGCCATGAGCAGTTCTTC; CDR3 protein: CAWSGSYGHEQFF
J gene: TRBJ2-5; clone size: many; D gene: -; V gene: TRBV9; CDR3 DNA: TGTGCCAGCAGCGTAGGAAGCGGTCAAGAGACCCAGTACTTC; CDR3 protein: CASSVGSGQETQYF
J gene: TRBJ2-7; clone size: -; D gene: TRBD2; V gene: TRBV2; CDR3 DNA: TGTGCCAGCAGAAAAGCGGGAGGGACCTACGAGCAGTACTTC; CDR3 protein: CASRKAGGTYEQYF